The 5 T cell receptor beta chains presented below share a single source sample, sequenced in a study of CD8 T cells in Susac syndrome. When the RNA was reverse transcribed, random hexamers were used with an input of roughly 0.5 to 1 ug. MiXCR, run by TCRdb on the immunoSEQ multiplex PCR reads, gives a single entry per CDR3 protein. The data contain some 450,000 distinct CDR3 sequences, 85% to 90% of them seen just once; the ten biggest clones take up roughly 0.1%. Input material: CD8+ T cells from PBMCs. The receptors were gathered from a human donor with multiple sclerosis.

The DNA of the CDR3 is TGTGCCAGCAGCCTTGGGACTAGCGGATTCTCCTACGAGCAGTACTTC. Amino acid sequence: CASSLGTSGFSYEQYF. The chain carries TRBV7-9 and TRBJ2-7, with 11 positions matching TRBD2. Germline V gene data show CDR1 as SEHNR and CDR2 as FQNEAQ (reference sequence). The J segment lost 0 bases and the V segment lost 5 bases, leaving 6 bases of the junction unmatched. The CDR3 runs to 16 residues.

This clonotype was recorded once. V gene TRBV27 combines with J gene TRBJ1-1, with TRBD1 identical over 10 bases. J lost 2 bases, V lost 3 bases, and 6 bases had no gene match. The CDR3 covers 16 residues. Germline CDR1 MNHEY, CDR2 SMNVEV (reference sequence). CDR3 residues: CASSLPGTGANTEAFF. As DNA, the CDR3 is TGTGCCAGCAGTTTGCCGGGGACAGGGGCTAACACTGAAGCTTTCTTT.

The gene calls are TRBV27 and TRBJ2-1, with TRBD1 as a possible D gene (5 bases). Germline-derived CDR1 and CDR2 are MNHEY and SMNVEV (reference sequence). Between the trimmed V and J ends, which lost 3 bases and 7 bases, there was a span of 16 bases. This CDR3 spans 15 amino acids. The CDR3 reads CASSFYPGPRNEQFF. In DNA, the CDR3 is TGTGCCAGCAGTTTTTACCCAGGGCCTAGAAATGAGCAGTTCTTC.

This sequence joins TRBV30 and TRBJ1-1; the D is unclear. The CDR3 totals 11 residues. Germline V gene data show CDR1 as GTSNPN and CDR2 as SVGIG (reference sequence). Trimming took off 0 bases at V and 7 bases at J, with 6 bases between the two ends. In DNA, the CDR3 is TGTGCCTGGAGTGTATCTGGTGAAGCTTTCTTT. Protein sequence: CAWSVSGEAFF.

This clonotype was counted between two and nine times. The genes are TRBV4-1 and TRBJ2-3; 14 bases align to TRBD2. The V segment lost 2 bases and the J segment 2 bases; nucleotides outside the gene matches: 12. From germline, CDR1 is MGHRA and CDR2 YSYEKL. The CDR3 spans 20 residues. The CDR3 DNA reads TGCGCCAGCAGCCAAACACCCGGGACTAGCGGGGGTTTATCCACAGATACGCAGTATTTT. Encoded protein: CASSQTPGTSGGLSTDTQYF.